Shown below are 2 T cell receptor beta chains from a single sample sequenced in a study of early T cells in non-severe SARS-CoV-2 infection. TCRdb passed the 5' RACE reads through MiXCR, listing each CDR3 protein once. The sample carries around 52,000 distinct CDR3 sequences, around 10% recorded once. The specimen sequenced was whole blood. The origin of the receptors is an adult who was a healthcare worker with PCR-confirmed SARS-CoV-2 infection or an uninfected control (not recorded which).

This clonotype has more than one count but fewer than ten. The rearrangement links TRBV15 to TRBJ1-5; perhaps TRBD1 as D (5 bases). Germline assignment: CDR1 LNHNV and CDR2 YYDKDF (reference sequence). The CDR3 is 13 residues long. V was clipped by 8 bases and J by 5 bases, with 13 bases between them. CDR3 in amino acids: CATRDGVYQPQHF. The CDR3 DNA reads TGTGCCACCCGGGACGGAGTTTATCAGCCCCAGCATTTT.

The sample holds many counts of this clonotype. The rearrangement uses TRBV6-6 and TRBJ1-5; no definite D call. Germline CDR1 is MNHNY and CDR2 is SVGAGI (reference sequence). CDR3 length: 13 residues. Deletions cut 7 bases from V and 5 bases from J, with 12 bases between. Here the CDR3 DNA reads TGTGCCAGCACTGGCGGGAACTATCAGCCCCAGCATTTT. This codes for CASTGGNYQPQHF.